The 18 T cell receptor beta chains in this list originate from one sample, sequenced in a study of T cell repertoires in cytomegalovirus infection. From the reads, TCRdb called clonotypes with MiXCR, one entry per CDR3 protein. The sample holds 250,000 to 300,000 distinct CDR3 sequences, 22% seen once. These receptors have no identified antigens. The sequencing used cultured PBMCs, collected from culture after CMV antigen stimulation. The receptors come from a human donor in good health (CMV status not recorded). Some clones in this sample may be carry-over from other donors' samples.

This clonotype was counted ten times or more. J is TRBJ2-7 and V is TRBV7-8; no reliable D call. This CDR3 has 12 residues. CDR1 and CDR2 from the germline V gene are SGHVS and FQNEAQ. V was pared by 3 bases and J by 3 bases, with 6 bases between. The CDR3 reads CASSFHYYEQYV. CDR3 bases: TGTGCCAGCAGCTTCCACTACTACGAGCAGTACGTC.

The chain combines TRBV4-2 with TRBJ2-3; possibly TRBD1 for D (5 bases). The CDR3 runs to 14 residues. Trimming stripped 0 bases from V and 1 base from J, with 5 bases between. CDR1 and CDR2 from the germline V gene are LGHNA and YNFKEQ. This CDR3 reads CASSQEQGTDTQYF. The CDR3 DNA follows: TGTGCCAGCAGCCAAGAACAGGGCACAGATACGCAGTATTTT.

At least ten counts were recorded for this clonotype. This rearrangement joins TRBV6-6 to TRBJ2-4, with unresolved D. Trimming pared 5 bases from V and 11 bases from J, leaving 16 bases between. This CDR3 region has 13 residues. CDR1 and CDR2 from the germline V gene are MNHNY and SVGAGI (reference sequence). CDR3 loop: CASSVTRTTLQYF. The CDR3 region has the DNA TGTGCCAGCAGTGTGACCCGTACGACTCTTCAGTACTTC.

The chain uses TRBV6-9 and TRBJ1-4, with 11 bases matching TRBD1. Losses at the gene ends were 2 bases for V and 1 base for J; bases not matched to a gene: 9. The CDR3 is 19 amino acids. In germline, CDR1 is MNHGY, CDR2 SVAAGI. CDR3: CASSYDTDRGRRTNEKLFF. In DNA, the CDR3 is TGTGCCAGCAGTTATGACACGGACAGGGGGCGTAGAACTAATGAAAAACTGTTTTTT.

The chain links TRBV20-1 to TRBJ2-3; D is possibly TRBD2 (5 bases). V dropped 3 bases and J dropped 0 bases, with 13 bases sitting between them. CDR1 is DFQATT and CDR2 is SNEGSKA in the germline V gene (reference sequence). The CDR3 is 15 residues long. The CDR3 is CSARRSGISTDTQYF. The CDR3 nucleotides are TGCAGTGCTAGGCGGAGCGGCATTAGCACAGATACGCAGTATTTT.

This clonotype has more than one count but fewer than ten. The chain carries TRBV7-9 and TRBJ2-3; either TRBD1 or TRBD2 may fit D (5 bases each). The CDR3 is made up of 13 amino acids. In germline, CDR1 is SEHNR, CDR2 FQNEAQ (reference sequence). V lost 2 bases, J lost 6 bases, and 9 bases lay in between. This CDR3 reads CASSLWGSDTQYF. In nucleotides, the CDR3 is TGTGCCAGCAGCTTATGGGGGTCCGATACGCAGTATTTT.

The genes are TRBV20-1 and TRBJ2-1; 9 nucleotides match TRBD2. Trimming took 2 bases from V and 5 from J; bases not matched to a gene: 4. The CDR3 covers 14 residues. Looked up from germline, CDR1 is DFQATT and CDR2 is SNEGSKA (reference sequence). In DNA form, the CDR3 reads TGCAGTGCTAGAAATAGCGGGGGTAACAATGAGCAGTTCTTC. Translation: CSARNSGGNNEQFF.

The V and J genes are TRBV4-1 and TRBJ2-1; D gene ambiguous. Trimming left V 2 bases short and J 2 bases short, with 13 bases between. The CDR3 is 16 amino acids. CDR1 and CDR2 from the germline V gene are MGHRA and YSYEKL. Here the CDR3 reads CASSQLLENPYNEQFF. The CDR3 bases are TGCGCCAGCAGCCAACTTCTAGAGAACCCCTACAATGAGCAGTTCTTC.

This clonotype showed up just a few times. The V gene is TRBV24-1, the J gene TRBJ2-6; D is undetermined. The V end lost 4 bases, the J end lost 0 bases, and 9 bases lay between the germline ends. CDR1 is KGHDR and CDR2 is SFDVKD in the germline V gene. The CDR3 runs to 16 residues. The CDR3 loop reads CATSETAHSGANVLTF. The DNA for the CDR3 is TGTGCCACCAGTGAAACAGCACACTCTGGGGCCAACGTCCTGACTTTC.

This clonotype occurred a few times. The V gene is TRBV19, the J gene TRBJ2-2, with TRBD2 matching over 8 bases. Germline values: CDR1 LNHDA, CDR2 SQIVND (reference sequence). This CDR3 is 16 amino acids long. V lost 3 bases to trimming and J lost 2 bases; unmatched junction nucleotides: 5. The CDR3 here is CASSIRSGINTGELFF. In DNA, the CDR3 is TGTGCCAGTAGTATCCGTAGCGGGATAAACACCGGGGAGCTGTTTTTT.

V and J are TRBV19 and TRBJ1-1; D unresolved. V lost 6 bases and J lost 6, with 20 bases in between. This CDR3 contains 15 residues. Per the germline V gene, CDR1 is LNHDA and CDR2 is SQIVND (reference sequence). CDR3 sequence reads: CASSNPLISRSEAFF. The CDR3 DNA reads TGTGCCAGTAGCAACCCCCTTATCTCGAGGTCTGAAGCTTTCTTT.

The table lists this clonotype with a few counts. The V and J genes are TRBV29-1 and TRBJ2-2; perhaps TRBD2 as D (5 bases). This CDR3 has 15 amino acids. Germline CDR1 SQVTM, CDR2 ANQGSEA. Trimming removed 4 bases at V and 1 base at J, with 13 bases between. The CDR3 DNA sequence: TGCAGCGTTGCTCCGGGGTCGGTGAACACCGGGGAGCTGTTTTTT. This codes for CSVAPGSVNTGELFF.

The genes are TRBV7-9 and TRBJ2-7; D call uncertain. Trimming stripped 5 bases from V and 7 bases from J, with 9 bases between. CDR1 and CDR2 from the germline V gene are SEHNR and FQNEAQ (reference sequence). The CDR3 contains 11 residues. In DNA, the CDR3 is TGTGCCAGCAGCCCCGGATTGGAGCAGTACGTC. It codes for CASSPGLEQYV.

This clonotype was observed a handful of times. V and J are TRBV7-9 and TRBJ1-4, with D perhaps matching TRBD1 (6 bases). This CDR3 region has 14 residues. The germline V and J ends were trimmed by 4 bases and 7 bases, with 13 bases remaining between them. Germline loops: CDR1 SEHNR, CDR2 FQNEAQ (reference sequence). The DNA for the CDR3 is TGTGCCAGCAGCTCGTGGGGGCCGGGTGAAAAACTGTTTTTT. Its translation: CASSSWGPGEKLFF.

This clonotype was picked up a small number of times. The rearrangement links TRBV12-3 or TRBV12-4 to TRBJ2-2; possibly TRBD2 for D (6 bases). This CDR3 has 16 residues. V lost 5 bases to trimming and J lost 1 base, with 14 bases between them. The DNA of the CDR3 is TGTGCCAGCAGTACCCTAAGGCGGGAGAACACCGGGGAGCTGTTTTTT. Residues: CASSTLRRENTGELFF.

The chain is built from TRBV9 and TRBJ2-1; D not certain. CDR1 and CDR2 from the germline V gene are SGDLS and YYNGEE. The ends were cut back, 2 bases at V and 0 bases at J, with 9 bases in the middle. CDR3 size: 15 residues. The CDR3 is CASSVNAHSYNEQFF. CDR3 nucleotides: TGTGCCAGCAGCGTGAACGCTCACTCCTACAATGAGCAGTTCTTC. The full variable domain, rest sourced from reference TRBV9 and TRBJ2-1, is DSGVTQTPKHLITATGQRVTLRCSPRSGDLSVYWYQQSLDQGLQFLIQYYNGEERAKGNILERFSAQQFPDLHSELNLSSLELGDSALYFCASSVNAHSYNEQFFGPGTRLTVL.

As to this clonotype: A much larger clone lies one base from this, so it may be a read error. Here the CDR3 reads CASSLACRDGSPLHF. DNA for the CDR3: TGTGCCAGCAGCTTAGCCTGCAGGGATGGTTCACCCCTCCACTTT. V is TRBV7-2 and J is TRBJ1-6, with D possibly matching TRBD1 (5 bases). V lost 0 bases, J lost 9 bases, and 12 bases lay in between. Per the germline V gene, CDR1 is SGHTA and CDR2 is FQGNSA. The CDR3 spans 15 residues.

The chain couples TRBV30 to TRBJ1-2; D is unclear. The V gene's germline CDR1 is GTSNPN and CDR2 SVGIG (reference sequence). Deletions cut 3 bases from V and 2 bases from J, with 4 bases between. CDR3 length equals 11 residues. The CDR3 sequence is CAWSQNYGYTF. CDR3 nucleotides: TGTGCCTGGAGCCAAAACTATGGCTACACCTTC.